This T cell receptor beta chain was identified in a study of blood T cells in healthy people across ages. The CDR3 totals 14 residues. The V segment lost 7 bases and the J segment 5 bases; nucleotides outside the gene matches: 6. It was with a sample-barcoded 5' primer and a J-beta primer mix that a second PCR of about 7 to 12 cycles was run. In TCRdb, the 5' RACE reads were re-called with MiXCR into one record per CDR3 protein. Among under 750,000 distinct CDR3 sequences listed, around half were seen once. V usage is TRBV12-3 or TRBV12-4 and J usage is TRBJ2-1, with 9 bases aligning to TRBD2. This clonotype originated in a man aged 80 or over in good health. Sequencing was done on a sample of blood. CDR3 nucleotide sequence: TGTGCCAGCAAAGAGACTAGCGGAAACAATGAGCAGTTCTTC. Protein: CASKETSGNNEQFF.